This entry lists 30 T cell receptor beta chains sequenced from one sample in a study of control samples from healthy donors and cancer patients. This table comes from immunoSEQ multiplex PCR, and its TCRdb copy is limited to in-frame clones, with some not included. The sample records about 120,000 clones, about 93% being singletons. The sample was blood. Every receptor here comes from a man aged 30-40 years in good health.

The chain combines TRBV9 with TRBJ2-2, with D unclear. Germline V gene data show CDR1 as SGDLS and CDR2 as YYNGEE. V was shortened by 0 bases and J by 5 bases, with 11 bases between the two germline ends. The CDR3 runs to 15 residues. In DNA, the CDR3 is TGTGCCAGCAGCGTAGGGGCAGATAGGACCGGGGAGCTGTTTTTT. It encodes CASSVGADRTGELFF.

The chain has TRBV6-6 and TRBJ2-3; perhaps D is TRBD1 or TRBD2 (5 bases each). Between the trimmed V and J ends, which lost 5 bases and 0 bases, there was a span of 9 bases. CDR3 length equals 14 residues. Per germline, CDR1 MNHNY and CDR2 SVGAGI (reference sequence). The CDR3 DNA sequence: TGTGCCAGCAGTCCTCGGGACAGCACAGATACGCAGTATTTT. It yields the protein CASSPRDSTDTQYF.

The rearrangement links TRBV2 to TRBJ1-2, with D possibly TRBD1 on 6 matching bases. V was clipped by 5 bases and J by 7 bases, with 14 bases between them. Germline V gene lookup returns CDR1 SNHLY and CDR2 FYNNEI. The CDR3 has 13 residues. Here the CDR3 DNA reads TGTGCCAGCAGTCCGCCAGGGGCGGCTGGCTACACCTTC. It yields the protein CASSPPGAAGYTF.

The chain employs TRBV4-2 and TRBJ2-1; the D gene is possibly TRBD1 (5 bases). Germline assignment: CDR1 LGHNA and CDR2 YNFKEQ. V lost 7 bases to trimming and J lost 0 bases, with 10 bases between them. CDR3 length: 14 residues. The chain's CDR3 is CASKGPSSYNEQFF. CDR3 DNA: TGTGCCAGCAAGGGGCCCAGCTCCTACAATGAGCAGTTCTTC.

This chain uses TRBV27 with TRBJ1-1; possibly TRBD1 for D (6 bases). Germline assignment: CDR1 MNHEY and CDR2 SMNVEV (reference sequence). V was cut by 6 bases and J by 7 bases, with 15 bases left in between. This CDR3 region has 13 residues. The CDR3 sequence is CASRLDRTREAFF. The CDR3 nucleotides read TGTGCCAGCAGGTTAGACAGGACCCGTGAAGCTTTCTTT.

This chain joins TRBV2 and TRBJ2-1, with no clear D. This CDR3 spans 14 amino acids. The V end lost 3 bases, the J end lost 0 bases, and 6 bases lay between the germline ends. Germline V gene data show CDR1 as SNHLY and CDR2 as FYNNEI. Written as DNA, the CDR3 is TGTGCCAGCAGTGACAGGAGCTCCTACAATGAGCAGTTCTTC. Translating it yields CASSDRSSYNEQFF.

This clone was found a few times. This chain links TRBV2 with TRBJ1-5; D might be TRBD1 (5 bases). The ends were cut back, 6 bases at V and 0 bases at J, with 12 bases in the middle. Germline lookup yields CDR1 SNHLY and CDR2 FYNNEI. The CDR3 runs 15 residues. The CDR3 bases are TGTGCCAGCAGGGGGACGGCTTATAGCAATCAGCCCCAGCATTTT. As protein: CASRGTAYSNQPQHF.

CDR3 DNA sequence: TGTGCCAGCAGGCTAGGCCGGGCCCCGTCGGACACTGAAGCTTTCTTT. As protein: CASRLGRAPSDTEAFF. The chain links TRBV6-6 to TRBJ1-1, with no clear D. This CDR3 has 16 amino acids. Germline CDR1 MNHNY, CDR2 SVGAGI (reference sequence). V lost 6 bases, J lost 3 bases, and 20 bases lay in between.

The chain has TRBV7-2 and TRBJ2-5; the D gene could be TRBD1 or TRBD2 (6 bases each). The CDR3 totals 13 residues. The germline V and J ends were trimmed by 6 bases and 4 bases, with 12 bases remaining between them. Per germline, CDR1 SGHTA and CDR2 FQGNSA. CDR3: CASRQGGAETQYF. DNA for the CDR3: TGTGCCAGCAGACAGGGCGGGGCAGAGACCCAGTACTTC.

V is TRBV7-2 and J is TRBJ1-3, with 7 nucleotides matching TRBD1. Germline assignment: CDR1 SGHTA and CDR2 FQGNSA. V trimming: 5 bases; J trimming: 3 bases; junction bases outside the gene matches: 16. The CDR3 is 18 amino acids. The CDR3 loop reads CASSPHWLGGQNGNTIYF. Here the CDR3 DNA reads TGTGCCAGCAGCCCCCATTGGCTGGGGGGACAGAATGGAAACACCATATATTTT.

This sequence joins TRBV6-6 and TRBJ2-7; TRBD1 or TRBD2 may be the D gene (6 bases each). The germline V and J ends were trimmed by 0 bases and 7 bases, with 7 bases remaining between them. Germline CDR1 MNHNY, CDR2 SVGAGI (reference sequence). This CDR3 contains 12 residues. The CDR3 protein is CASSYSGGEQYF. The DNA of the CDR3 is TGTGCCAGCAGTTACTCAGGGGGGGAGCAGTACTTC.

This sequence joins TRBV30 and TRBJ2-3, with D possibly TRBD1 on 6 matching bases. V was trimmed by 4 bases and J by 3 bases, leaving 8 bases between them. Looked up from germline, CDR1 is GTSNPN and CDR2 is SVGIG (reference sequence). The CDR3 consists of 12 residues. The CDR3 DNA reads as TGTGCCTGGAACAGGGAAACAGATACGCAGTATTTT. Protein: CAWNRETDTQYF.

V is TRBV6-5 and J is TRBJ2-3, with no clear D. Germline V gives CDR1 MNHEY, CDR2 SVGAGI. V was trimmed by 2 bases and J by 1 base, leaving 7 bases between them. The CDR3 is 14 amino acids. The CDR3 bases are TGTGCCAGCAGTTACGGGCAGGGCACAGATACGCAGTATTTT. Amino acids: CASSYGQGTDTQYF.

The V and J genes are TRBV9 and TRBJ1-3; D not resolved. CDR1 SGDLS and CDR2 YYNGEE come from the germline V gene. V lost 4 bases and J 2 bases, leaving 13 bases between the germline ends. CDR3 length equals 15 residues. The CDR3 DNA sequence: TGTGCCAGCAGCCGCCCTGGGAGGGCTGGAAACACCATATATTTT. Translation gives CASSRPGRAGNTIYF. Looking up the rest from reference TRBV9 and TRBJ1-3 gives the full variable domain: DSGVTQTPKHLITATGQRVTLRCSPRSGDLSVYWYQQSLDQGLQFLIQYYNGEERAKGNILERFSAQQFPDLHSELNLSSLELGDSALYFCASSRPGRAGNTIYFGEGSWLTVV.

The CDR3 DNA follows: TGTGCCACCCCGCAGTGCTACGAGCAGTACGTC. Its translation: CATPQCYEQYV. This rearrangement joins TRBV10-3 to TRBJ2-7; no definite D call. Deletions cut 10 bases from V and 3 bases from J, with 10 bases between. The CDR3 has 11 amino acids. Germline CDR1 and CDR2: ENHRY and SYGVKD.

V gene TRBV19 combines with J gene TRBJ1-2, with 10 bases fitting TRBD1. The J segment lost 2 bases and the V segment lost 6 bases, leaving 6 bases of the junction unmatched. Per germline, CDR1 LNHDA and CDR2 SQIVND (reference sequence). This CDR3 is built from 15 residues. The CDR3 nucleotides read TGTGCCAGTAGACCAGGGACAGGGGAGAACTATGGCTACACCTTC. It specifies CASRPGTGENYGYTF.

This sequence joins TRBV18 and TRBJ1-2; 12 bases line up with TRBD1. The CDR3 runs to 15 residues. V dropped 3 bases and J dropped 4; count of bases not matched to a gene: 3. The germline gives CDR1 KGHSH, CDR2 LQKENI. The CDR3 reads CASSPGQGAGYGYTF. The CDR3 DNA reads as TGTGCCAGCTCACCGGGACAGGGGGCAGGCTATGGCTACACCTTC.

This clone is a singleton in its sample. This chain joins TRBV11-2 and TRBJ2-7; 8 positions match TRBD1. CDR1 is SGHAT, CDR2 FQNNGV, per germline. The CDR3 runs 15 residues. V lost 1 base, J lost 3 bases, and 5 bases stayed unmatched. The DNA of the CDR3 is TGTGCCAGCAGCTTAGGACAGGGGCCTTTCTACGAGCAGTACTTC. Amino acids: CASSLGQGPFYEQYF. The full variable domain, completed using reference TRBV11-2 and TRBJ2-7, is EAGVAQSPRYKIIEKRQSVAFWCNPISGHATLYWYQQILGQGPKLLIQFQNNGVVDDSQLPKDRFSAERLKGVDSTLKIQPAKLEDSAVYLCASSLGQGPFYEQYFGPGTRLTVT.

V and J are TRBV5-1 and TRBJ1-1; 10 bases map to TRBD1. The CDR3 has 17 residues. Trimming cost V 4 bases and J 1 base; bases outside gene matches: 10. Germline assignment: CDR1 SGHRS and CDR2 YFSETQ. CDR3 amino acids: CASSETGGRIRNTEAFF. Here the CDR3 DNA reads TGCGCCAGCAGCGAGACAGGGGGCAGGATAAGGAACACTGAAGCTTTCTTT. Looking up the rest from reference TRBV5-1 and TRBJ1-1 gives the full variable domain: KAGVTQTPRYLIKTRGQQVTLSCSPISGHRSVSWYQQTPGQGLQFLFEYFSETQRNKGNFPGRFSGRQFSNSRSEMNVSTLELGDSALYLCASSETGGRIRNTEAFFGQGTRLTVV.

This sequence joins TRBV7-3 and TRBJ2-1; 7 nucleotides line up with TRBD2. In germline, CDR1 is SGHTA, CDR2 FQGTGA. The junction had 10 bases not matched to a gene; V was cut back by 2 bases and J by 9 bases. The CDR3 loop spans 15 amino acids. CDR3 coding DNA: TGTGCCAGCAGCTTAGCAACTAGCGTACGGTCTGAGCAGTTCTTC. It is translated as CASSLATSVRSEQFF.

CDR3 sequence reads: CATSSGDRGDQPQHF. CDR3 DNA sequence: TGTGCCACCTCGTCCGGGGACAGGGGCGATCAGCCCCAGCATTTT. This chain connects TRBV24-1 to TRBJ1-5; TRBD1 aligns across 10 bases. Trimming removed 9 bases from V and 5 bases from J; junction bases left unmatched: 9. Germline CDR1 reads KGHDR; CDR2 reads SFDVKD. The CDR3 extends over 15 amino acids.

The chain combines TRBV23-1 with TRBJ1-2; a possible D gene is TRBD1 (5 bases). TRBV23-1 is given ORF status, its function remaining uncertain. This CDR3 is built from 12 residues. V was clipped by 6 bases and J by 8 bases, with 13 bases between them. The CDR3 region is CASSLRGWGYTF. The CDR3 region has the DNA TGCGCCAGCAGCCTTCGGGGCTGGGGCTACACCTTC.

The chain couples TRBV12-5 to TRBJ1-4; 8 bases align to TRBD1. CDR3 length: 16 residues. The germline CDR1 and CDR2 sequences are LGHNT and FRNRAP. After removal of 1 base from V and 4 bases from J, the junction contained 5 bases not matched to a gene. The CDR3 DNA sequence: TGTGCTAGTGGTTTGGCAGGGGGCGGCCATAATGAAAAACTGTTTTTT. It yields the protein CASGLAGGGHNEKLFF.

The genes are TRBV5-1 and TRBJ2-2; 11 bases are a match to TRBD2. Germline loops: CDR1 SGHRS, CDR2 YFSETQ. V was pared by 4 bases and J by 5 bases, with 10 bases of the junction left unmatched. This CDR3 is built from 17 residues. The CDR3 DNA sequence: TGCGCCAGCAGCCTAGAACTAGCGGGGGCAAATACCGGGGAGCTGTTTTTT. Amino acid sequence: CASSLELAGANTGELFF. Based on the CDR3 plus reference TRBV5-1 and TRBJ2-2, the full variable domain is KAGVTQTPRYLIKTRGQQVTLSCSPISGHRSVSWYQQTPGQGLQFLFEYFSETQRNKGNFPGRFSGRQFSNSRSEMNVSTLELGDSALYLCASSLELAGANTGELFFGEGSRLTVL.

The rearrangement links TRBV7-8 to TRBJ2-6; D tentatively fits TRBD1 or TRBD2 (6 bases each). The CDR3 loop spans 20 amino acids. Trimming shortened V by 1 base and J by 0 bases, and 19 bases separated the two germline ends. Germline V lookup: CDR1 SGHVS, CDR2 FQNEAQ. The CDR3 nucleotides are TGTGCCAGCAGCTTAGGGGGGGCTGGTCAGTTTGGCTCTGGGGCCAACGTCCTGACTTTC. It is translated as CASSLGGAGQFGSGANVLTF.

This chain links TRBV6-1 with TRBJ1-2; a weak D match, TRBD1 (5 bases). Trimming removed 2 bases from V and 5 bases from J, with 24 bases in between. The length of the CDR3 is 18 residues. Germline values: CDR1 MNHNS, CDR2 SASEGT. This CDR3 is CASSERQWDARAGYGYTF. CDR3 nucleotide sequence: TGTGCCAGCAGTGAAAGACAGTGGGACGCACGGGCCGGATATGGCTACACCTTC.

The chain links TRBV6-2 or TRBV6-3 to TRBJ1-3; no definite D call. Per the germline V gene, CDR1 is MNHEY and CDR2 is SVGEGT. This CDR3 spans 15 amino acids. V was shortened by 5 bases and J by 0 bases, with 11 bases between the two germline ends. The CDR3 sequence: CASSPRQRSGNTIYF. For the CDR3, the DNA is TGTGCCAGCAGTCCCAGACAACGCTCTGGAAACACCATATATTTT.

The gene calls are TRBV5-6 and TRBJ1-1; 7 bases are a match to TRBD1. The CDR3 extends over 14 amino acids. V lost 0 bases to trimming and J lost 8 bases; unmatched junction nucleotides: 7. From germline, CDR1 is SGHDT and CDR2 YYEEEE. In nucleotides, the CDR3 is TGTGCCAGCAGCTTGGGGCAGGGGGGCGAAGAAGCTTTCTTT. It translates to CASSLGQGGEEAFF.

V is TRBV19 and J is TRBJ1-2; possible D gene TRBD1, 6 bases. V gave up 8 bases and J gave up 5 bases, with 15 bases separating them. In germline, CDR1 is LNHDA, CDR2 SQIVND (reference sequence). This CDR3 comprises 13 residues. The CDR3, as DNA: TGTGCCAGTGGATCGGGGGCTAGGTATGGCTACACCTTC. It codes for CASGSGARYGYTF.

The chain uses TRBV2 and TRBJ2-5; TRBD1 or TRBD2 may be the D gene (6 bases each). V lost 1 base and J lost 2, with 11 bases in between. The germline gives CDR1 SNHLY, CDR2 FYNNEI. The length of the CDR3 is 15 residues. CDR3: CASSEVRGAQETQYF. In DNA, the CDR3 is TGTGCCAGCAGTGAAGTGAGGGGGGCTCAAGAGACCCAGTACTTC.